The 18 T cell receptor beta chains reported below all come from one sample, sequenced in a study of graft-versus-host responses after intestinal transplantation. Data came from immunoSEQ multiplex PCR; TCRdb stores just in-frame clones and leaves some out. The profile shows tens of thousands of clones, 89% of them singletons. This sample comprised PBMCs, obtained about 62 days after intestinal transplantation. Receptors originate from a human patient who received an intestinal transplant, so some T cells may come from the graft donor.

This rearrangement joins TRBV9 to TRBJ2-5; D perhaps matches TRBD1 (6 bases). The ends were cut back, 2 bases at V and 5 bases at J, with 19 bases in the middle. From germline, CDR1 is SGDLS and CDR2 YYNGEE. There are 16 residues in the CDR3. The CDR3 nucleotides read TGTGCCAGCAGCGTTGACATACAGGGCCTATGGGAGACCCAGTACTTC. This sequence encodes CASSVDIQGLWETQYF.

The V call is TRBV7-2, the J call TRBJ2-1; TRBD2 matches 12 bases. The junction had 1 base not matched to a gene; V was cut back by 4 bases and J by 6 bases. The CDR3 length is 14 residues. Germline CDR1 SGHTA, CDR2 FQGNSA. The CDR3 is CASSSSGGANEQFF. The CDR3 DNA follows: TGTGCCAGCAGCTCTAGCGGGGGGGCCAATGAGCAGTTCTTC. Full variable domain (outside the CDR3, taken from reference TRBV7-2 and TRBJ2-1): GAGVSQSPSNKVTEKGKDVELRCDPISGHTALYWYRQSLGQGLEFLIYFQGNSAPDKSGLPSDRFSAERTGGSVSTLTIQRTQQEDSAVYLCASSSSGGANEQFFGPGTRLTVL.

This clone has just a few counts. The chain uses TRBV5-6 and TRBJ2-7; D is possibly TRBD1 or TRBD2 (5 bases each). Looked up from germline, CDR1 is SGHDT and CDR2 is YYEEEE. The CDR3 contains 15 residues. The V end was cut by 3 bases, the J end by 1 base, with 14 bases between. CDR3 region: CASSSTAVDSYEQYF. The CDR3 bases are TGTGCCAGCAGCTCGACAGCGGTCGATTCCTACGAGCAGTACTTC.

Note on this clone: This specimen includes other DNA sequences encoding the same CDR3. The V gene is TRBV29-1, the J gene TRBJ1-2; 7 bases agree with TRBD1. The length of the CDR3 is 10 residues. The germline CDR1 and CDR2 sequences are SQVTM and ANQGSEA. Trimming at V came to 6 bases and at J to 6 bases, leaving 1 base not matched to a gene. CDR3 DNA: TGCAGCGTGGGGACAGATGGCTACACCTTC. It yields the protein CSVGTDGYTF.

V usage is TRBV7-2 and J usage is TRBJ2-7; D remains unclear. Trimming pared 0 bases from V and 3 bases from J, leaving 12 bases between. Germline V lookup: CDR1 SGHTA, CDR2 FQGNSA. The CDR3 spans 15 residues. The DNA for the CDR3 is TGTGCCAGCAGCTTAGCGTTCAAAGAAGGCTACGAGCAGTACTTC. This codes for CASSLAFKEGYEQYF.

As DNA, the CDR3 is TGTGCCAGCAGCACCAGGACAGCAGTAGCCAAAAACATTCAGTACTTC. It is translated as CASSTRTAVAKNIQYF. The rearrangement joins TRBV13 to TRBJ2-4; a weak D match, TRBD1 (6 bases). V dropped 5 bases and J dropped 0 bases, with 14 bases sitting between them. The CDR3 spans 16 residues. Looked up from germline, CDR1 is PRHDT and CDR2 is FYEKMQ (reference sequence).

On this clone itself: Other DNA sequences from this sample encode an identical CDR3 as well. The J gene is TRBJ1-5, the V gene TRBV6-5; D is unresolved. The germline V gene encodes CDR1 MNHEY and CDR2 SVGAGI. This CDR3 has 15 amino acids. V was shortened by 4 bases and J by 4 bases, with 14 bases between the two germline ends. CDR3: CASSCCWGGNQPQHF. CDR3 nucleotides: TGTGCCAGCAGTTGCTGTTGGGGAGGGAATCAGCCCCAGCATTTT.

CDR3: CASTLQLGEQYF. In nucleotides, the CDR3 is TGTGCCAGCACCCTGCAGCTGGGAGAGCAGTACTTC. The J gene is TRBJ2-7, the V gene TRBV27; D is unclear. CDR1 is MNHEY, CDR2 SMNVEV, per germline (reference sequence). The CDR3 contains 12 residues. Trimming removed 7 bases from V and 7 bases from J, with 14 bases in between.

This rearrangement joins TRBV29-1 to TRBJ2-1; a possible D gene is TRBD1 (5 bases). The germline gives CDR1 SQVTM, CDR2 ANQGSEA. V lost 3 bases, J lost 5 bases, and 8 bases lay in between. CDR3 length: 12 amino acids. The CDR3 DNA reads as TGCAGCGTTGACTCAGGGAACAATGAGCAGTTCTTC. Protein product: CSVDSGNNEQFF.

V is TRBV9 and J is TRBJ2-7, with 8 bases aligning to TRBD1. The CDR3 contains 13 residues. Trimming removed 3 bases from V and 3 bases from J; junction bases left unmatched: 2. Per the germline V gene, CDR1 is SGDLS and CDR2 is YYNGEE. CDR3 in amino acids: CASSAGTGYEQYF. The CDR3 DNA reads as TGTGCCAGCAGCGCCGGGACAGGCTACGAGCAGTACTTC.

There are a few counts of this clone. The rearrangement uses TRBV5-1 and TRBJ2-5; D not resolved. The V and J ends lost 0 bases and 5 bases respectively, with 5 bases between them. There are 12 residues in the CDR3. Germline V gene lookup returns CDR1 SGHRS and CDR2 YFSETQ. CDR3 sequence reads: CASSLAGETQYF. In nucleotides, the CDR3 is TGCGCCAGCAGCTTGGCCGGGGAGACCCAGTACTTC.

The chain employs TRBV21-1 and TRBJ2-7; the table calls TRBD2, which could not be checked here. TRBV21-1 is a pseudogene. The CDR3 runs 14 residues. The CDR3: CASSIPRSSYEQYF. The CDR3 DNA reads as TGTGCCAGCAGCATACCCCGGAGCTCCTACGAGCAGTACTTC.

This clone appeared a single time. J is TRBJ1-2 and V is TRBV4-3, with TRBD1 matching 8 bases. The CDR3 spans 14 residues. The V gene end was trimmed by 2 bases and the J gene end by 5 bases; junction bases not matched to a gene: 4. Per the germline V gene, CDR1 is LGHNA and CDR2 is YSLEER. Written as DNA, the CDR3 is TGCGCCAGCAGCCAACCCGGACAGGGATATGGCTACACCTTC. Translating it yields CASSQPGQGYGYTF.

J is TRBJ2-3 and V is TRBV19; D may match TRBD1 or TRBD2 (5 bases each). The germline V gene has CDR1 LNHDA and CDR2 SQIVND (reference sequence). The CDR3 consists of 15 residues. The V end lost 2 bases, the J end lost 5 bases, and 14 bases lay between the germline ends. The CDR3 bases are TGTGCCAGTAGTATATTACCCCGGGGCTTAGATACGCAGTATTTT. It encodes CASSILPRGLDTQYF.

The chain uses TRBV7-9 and TRBJ1-1; the match to TRBD1 covers 10 bases. Germline V CDR1 and CDR2: SEHNR, FQNEAQ (reference sequence). There are 17 residues in the CDR3. V shed 2 bases, J shed 7 bases, and the junction held 13 bases outside the gene matches. The CDR3 bases are TGTGCCAGCAGCTTACGGGGACAGGGGCAGAAAATAGATGAAGCTTTCTTT. Its translation: CASSLRGQGQKIDEAFF.

The rearrangement joins TRBV4-3 to TRBJ2-5, with D unresolved. Germline V CDR1 and CDR2: LGHNA, YSLEER. The germline V and J ends were trimmed by 0 bases and 4 bases, with 6 bases remaining between them. The CDR3 extends over 13 amino acids. CDR3 region: CASSQDSGETQYF. The CDR3 nucleotides read TGCGCCAGCAGCCAAGATTCGGGAGAGACCCAGTACTTC.

The J gene is TRBJ1-2, the V gene TRBV6-1, with 7 positions matching TRBD1. J lost 4 bases, V lost 2 bases, and 28 bases had no gene match. The CDR3 is 22 amino acids. Germline-derived CDR1 and CDR2 are MNHNS and SASEGT. This CDR3 reads CASSERFRGVVAHDLPLYGYTF. Written as DNA, the CDR3 is TGTGCCAGCAGTGAAAGGTTCAGGGGGGTGGTCGCCCACGACCTGCCGCTCTATGGCTACACCTTC.

In this sample, this clone turned up a few times. The CDR3 loop is CASTSRYLDTIYF. The DNA for the CDR3 is TGTGCCAGTACCTCCAGGTATCTGGACACCATATATTTT. The chain joins TRBV19 to TRBJ1-3; D is unresolved. V was cut by 7 bases and J by 8 bases, with 15 bases left in between. The CDR3 is 13 amino acids. CDR1 and CDR2 (germline): LNHDA, SQIVND (reference sequence).